This T cell receptor (beta chain) stems from a study of shared clonotypes between healthy human individuals. Findings of the study overall: Non-shared clonotypes had lower generation probabilities than those shared by all four donors.

With respect to this clone: Its antigen is unidentified.

The protocol was immunoSEQ multiplex PCR, while the TCRdb copy is restricted to in-frame clones and leaves out a portion. The sample has about 2.1 million clones, roughly 91% seen once. It was CD45RO-negative cells, positively selected for CCR7, that made up naive CD8 cells, with terminally differentiated effector memory CD45RA+ cells excluded. Donors were Caucasian adults residing in Nashville, Tennessee, USA. The sequencing input was naive CD8+ T cells from PBMCs. This sequence originates from a man aged 18 to 30 in good health. Some clones in this sample may be carry-over from other donors' samples.

The DNA of the CDR3 is TGTGCCAGCAGTTTATCGACCACAGGGGGCGCGGAGCAGTTCTTC. It is translated as CASSLSTTGGAEQFF. This sequence joins TRBV27 and TRBJ2-1; the match to TRBD1 covers 9 bases. The V and J ends lost 0 bases and 10 bases, in that order; junction bases with no gene match: 7. Germline V lookup: CDR1 MNHEY, CDR2 SMNVEV (reference sequence). This CDR3 has 15 amino acids.